This TCR beta chain was obtained from a study of T cell repertoires in cytomegalovirus infection. V trimming: 7 bases; J trimming: 3 bases; junction bases outside the gene matches: 10. The length of the CDR3 is 16 residues. Germline CDR1 is SEHNR and CDR2 is FQNEAQ (reference sequence). This clonotype showed up many times. Its antigen is not known. TCRdb processed the reads anew with MiXCR; each CDR3 protein has one entry. The sample comprises about a million distinct CDR3 sequences, less than 35% of which are singletons, and around 15% rests with the top ten. The material was cultured CD8+ T cells from PBMCs, obtained from culture after CMV antigen stimulation. The TCR sequence derives from a human donor in good health (CMV status not recorded). Some clones in this sample may be carry-over from other donors' samples. V usage is TRBV7-9 and J usage is TRBJ2-1, with 9 bases identical to TRBD1. CDR3 sequence reads: CASTNRGQGLYNEQFF. The CDR3 DNA follows: TGTGCCAGCACCAACCGGGGACAGGGCCTCTACAATGAGCAGTTCTTC.